This T cell receptor (beta chain) was obtained from a study of OX40 agonist ivuxolimab in advanced cancers. TCRdb's table, derived via immunoSEQ multiplex PCR, lists solely in-frame clones and lacks some. The profile shows around 65,000 clones, roughly 90% of them singletons. Germline CDR1 reads KGHSH; CDR2 reads LQKENI. The J segment lost 4 bases and the V segment lost 3 bases, leaving 5 bases of the junction unmatched. The CDR3 contains 15 residues. Study-wide findings and caveats: The antigens recognized by the expanded peripheral T cells, that is their antigen specificity, were not determined. CD4+ and CD8+ blood T cells expanded clonally by week 6 at 0.1 to 3.0 mg/kg.

Turning to this clone: Its antigen is unknown.

Material: CD4+ or CD8+ T cells sorted from blood, obtained in a trial of the OX40 agonist ivuxolimab. The source is an adult with an advanced solid tumor such as melanoma, head and neck, liver or kidney cancer. The chain recombines TRBV18 with TRBJ2-2, with 7 positions matching TRBD1. The CDR3 region has the DNA TGTGCCAGCTCACCTGGACAGGTGGGCACCGGGGAGCTGTTTTTT. Its protein product is CASSPGQVGTGELFF. The whole variable domain, filled in from reference TRBV18 and TRBJ2-2, reads NAGVMQNPRHLVRRRGQEARLRCSPMKGHSHVYWYRQLPEEGLKFMVYLQKENIIDESGMPKERFSAEFPKEGPSILRIQQVVRGDSAAYFCASSPGQVGTGELFFGEGSRLTVL.